This TCR beta chain was sequenced in a study of blood T cell repertoires in COVID-19. About the research overall: The study drew acute and convalescent COVID-19 samples from the United States, Italy and Spain.

CDR1 and CDR2 (germline): LGHDT, YNNKEL (reference sequence). Trimming took 6 bases from V and 2 from J; bases not matched to a gene: 0. This CDR3 is built from 13 residues. Assay used: immunoSEQ multiplex PCR; TCRdb lists only in-frame clones, some missing. Of nearly 55,000 clones in the sample, around 78% are singletons; the top ten hold about 15%. The sequenced material came from peripheral blood. This TCR was recovered from a human donor with active or convalescent COVID-19. The donor label of this sample is uncertain. The V call is TRBV3-1 (or the pseudogene TRBV3-2), the J call TRBJ2-1, with TRBD1 matching over 8 bases. CDR3 loop: CASRQGAYNEQFF. CDR3 in DNA: TGTGCCAGCAGACAGGGGGCCTACAATGAGCAGTTCTTC.